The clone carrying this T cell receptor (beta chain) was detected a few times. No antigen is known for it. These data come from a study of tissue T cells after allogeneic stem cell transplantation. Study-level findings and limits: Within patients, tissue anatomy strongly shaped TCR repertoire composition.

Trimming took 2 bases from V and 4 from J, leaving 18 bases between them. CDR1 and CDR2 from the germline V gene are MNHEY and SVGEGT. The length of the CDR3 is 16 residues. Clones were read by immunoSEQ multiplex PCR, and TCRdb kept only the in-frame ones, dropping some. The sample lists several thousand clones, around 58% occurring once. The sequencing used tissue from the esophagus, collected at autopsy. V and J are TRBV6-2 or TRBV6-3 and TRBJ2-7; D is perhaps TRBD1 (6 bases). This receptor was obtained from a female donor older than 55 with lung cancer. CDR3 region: CASSYIPTGVRYEQYF. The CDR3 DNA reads TGTGCCAGCAGTTACATTCCGACAGGAGTTCGGTACGAGCAGTACTTC.